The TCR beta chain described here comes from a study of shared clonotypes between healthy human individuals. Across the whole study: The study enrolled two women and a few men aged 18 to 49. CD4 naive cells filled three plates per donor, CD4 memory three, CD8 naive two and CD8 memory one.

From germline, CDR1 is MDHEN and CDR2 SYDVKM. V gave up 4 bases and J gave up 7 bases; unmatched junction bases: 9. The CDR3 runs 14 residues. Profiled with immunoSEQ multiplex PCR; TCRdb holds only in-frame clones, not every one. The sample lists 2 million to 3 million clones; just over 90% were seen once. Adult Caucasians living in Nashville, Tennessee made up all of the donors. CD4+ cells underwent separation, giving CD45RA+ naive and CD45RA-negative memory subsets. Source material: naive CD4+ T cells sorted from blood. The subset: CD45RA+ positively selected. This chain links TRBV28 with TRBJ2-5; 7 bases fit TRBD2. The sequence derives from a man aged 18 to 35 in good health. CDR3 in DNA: TGTGCCAGCAGTTCGGGACTCGGGAGGTGGACCCAGTACTTC. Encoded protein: CASSSGLGRWTQYF.